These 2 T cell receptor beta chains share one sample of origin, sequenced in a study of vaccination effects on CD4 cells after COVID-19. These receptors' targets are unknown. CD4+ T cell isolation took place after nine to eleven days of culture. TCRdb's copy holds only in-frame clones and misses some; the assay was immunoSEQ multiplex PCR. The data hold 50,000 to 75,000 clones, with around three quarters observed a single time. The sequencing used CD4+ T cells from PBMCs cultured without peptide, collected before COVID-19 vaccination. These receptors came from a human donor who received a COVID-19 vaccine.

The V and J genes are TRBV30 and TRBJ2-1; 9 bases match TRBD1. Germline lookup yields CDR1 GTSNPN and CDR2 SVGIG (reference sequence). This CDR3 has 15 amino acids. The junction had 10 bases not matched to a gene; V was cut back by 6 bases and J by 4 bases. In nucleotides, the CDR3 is TGTGCCTGCTCCCTTGGGACAGGGTCTTACAATGAGCAGTTCTTC. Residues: CACSLGTGSYNEQFF.

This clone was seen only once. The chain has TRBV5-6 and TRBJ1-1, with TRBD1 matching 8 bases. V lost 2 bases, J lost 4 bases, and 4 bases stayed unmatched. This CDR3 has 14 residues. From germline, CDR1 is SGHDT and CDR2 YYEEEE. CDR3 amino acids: CASSFSTGGTEAFF. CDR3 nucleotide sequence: TGTGCCAGCAGCTTTTCCACAGGGGGCACTGAAGCTTTCTTT.